A selection of T cell receptor beta chains follows, all from one sample in a study of blood T cell repertoires in COVID-19. Sequenced by immunoSEQ multiplex PCR; TCRdb stores in-frame clones only, minus some. The table has some 150,000 clones, approximately 88% seen once. Sequencing was carried out using peripheral blood. These receptors originate from a man between 65 and 85 years old with acute or convalescent COVID-19. Each CDR3 is given with its conserved first and last residue. The D gene is left open where the match is weak. Expanded clones are given a class, and other clones once, few, many or no size at all.

clone_size: -; d_call: TRBD2; j_call: TRBJ2-1; v_call: TRBV10-3; cdr3_nt: TGTGCCATCACTACGGGAGGTAGCGGGGCGGGGCGGCAGTTCTTC; cdr3_aa: CAITTGGSGAGRQFF
clone_size: -; d_call: TRBD1; j_call: TRBJ1-1; v_call: TRBV28; cdr3_nt: TGTGCCAGCAGTTTAACCGGGACAGCTAACACTGAAGCTTTCTTT; cdr3_aa: CASSLTGTANTEAFF
clone_size: many; d_call: TRBD1; j_call: TRBJ1-1; v_call: TRBV19; cdr3_nt: TGTGCCAGTAGTATGCGACAGGGGGCTTATCTCACTGAAGCTTTCTTT; cdr3_aa: CASSMRQGAYLTEAFF
clone_size: once; d_call: -; j_call: TRBJ1-1; v_call: TRBV19; cdr3_nt: TGTGCCAGTAGTATAGATGGGGCCGGGAACACTGAAGCTTTCTTT; cdr3_aa: CASSIDGAGNTEAFF
clone_size: -; d_call: TRBD1; j_call: TRBJ1-2; v_call: TRBV18; cdr3_nt: TGTGCCAGCTCACCGGAGGACAGGGTCGCGCATGGCTACACCTTC; cdr3_aa: CASSPEDRVAHGYTF
clone_size: -; d_call: TRBD2; j_call: TRBJ2-6; v_call: TRBV7-3; cdr3_nt: TGTGCCAGCAGCTTTAGCGGGATTAAATCCGGGGCCAACGTCCTGACTTTC; cdr3_aa: CASSFSGIKSGANVLTF
clone_size: few; d_call: TRBD2; j_call: TRBJ2-3; v_call: TRBV6-1; cdr3_nt: TGTGCCAGCAGTGTAGCGGGGGGGGGCACAGATACGCAGTATTTT; cdr3_aa: CASSVAGGGTDTQYF
clone_size: -; d_call: TRBD2; j_call: TRBJ2-5; v_call: TRBV24-1; cdr3_nt: TGTGCCACCTCGGGACTACCAGACGTGGGGACCCAGTACTTC; cdr3_aa: CATSGLPDVGTQYF
clone_size: -; d_call: TRBD1; j_call: TRBJ1-4; v_call: TRBV5-4; cdr3_nt: TGTGCCAGCAGCCGACAGGGGGAAGAAAAACTGTTTTTT; cdr3_aa: CASSRQGEEKLFF
clone_size: few; d_call: -; j_call: TRBJ1-6; v_call: TRBV9; cdr3_nt: TGTGCCAGCAGCCCCAGACCCAATCCCGGGGGCTCCTATAATTCACCCCTCCACTTT; cdr3_aa: CASSPRPNPGGSYNSPLHF
clone_size: few; d_call: TRBD1; j_call: TRBJ1-6; v_call: TRBV9; cdr3_nt: TGTGCCAGCAGCATTACAGGGGGCGGTAATTCACCCCTCCACTTT; cdr3_aa: CASSITGGGNSPLHF
clone_size: -; d_call: -; j_call: TRBJ1-2; v_call: TRBV29-1; cdr3_nt: TGCAGCGTGGCCGTGGGTGGGGAGCGGGGCTACACCTTC; cdr3_aa: CSVAVGGERGYTF
clone_size: -; d_call: TRBD1; j_call: TRBJ2-1; v_call: TRBV28; cdr3_nt: TGTGCCAGCAGCTGGACAGGGCCGGGGGATGAGCAGTTCTTC; cdr3_aa: CASSWTGPGDEQFF
clone_size: -; d_call: -; j_call: TRBJ1-4; v_call: TRBV25-1; cdr3_nt: TGTGCCAGCAGTGACCCAGCGGGGAGTCATGAAAAACTGTTTTTT; cdr3_aa: CASSDPAGSHEKLFF
clone_size: -; d_call: TRBD1; j_call: TRBJ2-7; v_call: TRBV7-2; cdr3_nt: TGTGCCAGCAGCTCCGGACAGGGCTACTCCTACGAGCAGTACTTC; cdr3_aa: CASSSGQGYSYEQYF
clone_size: -; d_call: -; j_call: TRBJ1-6; v_call: TRBV2; cdr3_nt: TGTGCCAGCAGTGAGGAGGTTCATTCACCCCTCCACTTT; cdr3_aa: CASSEEVHSPLHF
clone_size: -; d_call: -; j_call: TRBJ1-3; v_call: TRBV18; cdr3_nt: TGTGCCAGCTCATCGACAGTGCCTAGCTCTGGAAACACCATATATTTT; cdr3_aa: CASSSTVPSSGNTIYF
clone_size: -; d_call: -; j_call: TRBJ2-3; v_call: TRBV5-1; cdr3_nt: TGCGCCAGCAGCTTGGAAGGGGCTCCAGATACGCAGTATTTT; cdr3_aa: CASSLEGAPDTQYF
clone_size: -; d_call: -; j_call: TRBJ2-5; v_call: TRBV27; cdr3_nt: TGTGCCAGCAGTTTATTCGAGGACCAAGAGACCCAGTACTTC; cdr3_aa: CASSLFEDQETQYF
clone_size: -; d_call: -; j_call: TRBJ2-5; v_call: TRBV4-2; cdr3_nt: TGTGCCAGCAGCCAACCTAGCGCAGGACAAGAGACCCAGTACTTC; cdr3_aa: CASSQPSAGQETQYF
clone_size: -; d_call: TRBD1; j_call: TRBJ1-2; v_call: TRBV5-4; cdr3_nt: TGTGCCAGCGGTGCCTGGGCAGGGGGCTTCTATGGCTACACCTTC; cdr3_aa: CASGAWAGGFYGYTF
clone_size: -; d_call: -; j_call: TRBJ2-3; v_call: TRBV5-4; cdr3_nt: TGTGCCAGCAGTATCCTGGAAGCGGGTACGCAGTATTTT; cdr3_aa: CASSILEAGTQYF
clone_size: -; d_call: TRBD1; j_call: TRBJ1-4; v_call: TRBV3-1/TRBV3-2; cdr3_nt: TGTGCCAGCAGCCAAGAAGGTAGTTTGGTATCAGGGGGCCGGGAAAAACTGTTTTTT; cdr3_aa: CASSQEGSLVSGGREKLFF
clone_size: -; d_call: -; j_call: TRBJ2-7; v_call: TRBV3-1/TRBV3-2; cdr3_nt: TGTGCCAGCAGCCAAGGTATCGCCTACGAGCAGTACTTC; cdr3_aa: CASSQGIAYEQYF
clone_size: -; d_call: -; j_call: TRBJ1-3; v_call: TRBV2; cdr3_nt: TGTGCCAGCAGAGGGGAGGCAAATGAGAACACCATATATTTT; cdr3_aa: CASRGEANENTIYF
clone_size: -; d_call: TRBD1; j_call: TRBJ1-2; v_call: TRBV7-9; cdr3_nt: TGTGCCAGCAGCGTAAGACAGGGGTACGGCTACACCTTC; cdr3_aa: CASSVRQGYGYTF
clone_size: -; d_call: TRBD1; j_call: TRBJ1-3; v_call: TRBV6-5; cdr3_nt: TGTGCCAGCACCAGGGACAGGTCTGGAAACACCATATATTTT; cdr3_aa: CASTRDRSGNTIYF
clone_size: -; d_call: -; j_call: TRBJ2-1; v_call: TRBV19; cdr3_nt: TGTGCCAGTAGTCGGGAGACCTACAATGAGCAGTTCTTC; cdr3_aa: CASSRETYNEQFF